A single sample gave rise to the 28 T cell receptor beta chains below, sequenced in a study of blood T cell repertoires in COVID-19. Clones were sequenced by immunoSEQ multiplex PCR, and TCRdb holds only the in-frame ones, with some missing. The table records 250,000 to 350,000 clones, 80% to 90% of them present only once. Sequenced input: peripheral blood. All receptors derive from a woman aged 70 to 79 with COVID-19, enrolled during active disease.

This chain connects TRBV12-3 or TRBV12-4 to TRBJ2-3; 7 bases match TRBD2. The CDR3 runs 12 residues. The junction had 8 bases not matched to a gene; V was cut back by 6 bases and J by 11 bases. CDR3: CASSPERGRQYF. CDR3 nucleotides: TGTGCCAGCAGCCCTGAGCGGGGTAGGCAGTATTTT.

Regarding this clone: In the same sample, other DNA sequences code for this CDR3. The chain links TRBV28 to TRBJ1-1; D is unclear. CDR1 is MDHEN, CDR2 SYDVKM, per germline. V lost 5 bases, J lost 2 bases, and 3 bases lay in between. This CDR3 has 11 amino acids. The CDR3 DNA follows: TGTGCCAGCAGTCCTAACACTGAAGCTTTCTTT. Translated, it gives CASSPNTEAFF.

The genes are TRBV9 and TRBJ2-5, with 8 bases lining up with TRBD1. Germline V CDR1 and CDR2: SGDLS, YYNGEE. The CDR3 is 15 residues long. The trim removed 0 bases at V and 5 bases at J, leaving 6 bases unmatched. The CDR3 loop is CASSVGPQGVETQYF. The CDR3 nucleotides read TGTGCCAGCAGCGTAGGTCCACAGGGGGTCGAGACCCAGTACTTC.

This rearrangement joins TRBV7-2 to TRBJ2-7, with 10 bases identical to TRBD1. Germline CDR1 and CDR2: SGHTA and FQGNSA. This CDR3 has 13 amino acids. The CDR3 sequence: CAGAGQGEYEQYF. The CDR3 nucleotides are TGTGCGGGAGCAGGACAGGGGGAATACGAGCAGTACTTC.

The chain combines TRBV5-8 with TRBJ2-3; 8 bases match TRBD2. The germline CDR1 and CDR2 sequences are SGHTS and YDEGEE. The CDR3 sequence is 18 residues long. The trim removed 3 bases at V and 2 bases at J, leaving 14 bases unmatched. CDR3 coding DNA: TGTGCCAGCAGCTCCAAACACCCAACTAGCGGATCCACAGATACGCAGTATTTT. Protein sequence: CASSSKHPTSGSTDTQYF.

J is TRBJ2-5 and V is TRBV5-1, with 11 nucleotides matching TRBD2. CDR3 length: 15 amino acids. The trim removed 3 bases at V and 2 bases at J, leaving 3 bases unmatched. Germline-derived CDR1 and CDR2 are SGHRS and YFSETQ. Here the CDR3 DNA reads TGCGCCAGCAGCTGGGGGACTAGCGGACAAGAGACCCAGTACTTC. It encodes CASSWGTSGQETQYF.

This clone was seen a handful of times. The genes are TRBV5-1 and TRBJ2-2, with a tentative D call TRBD1 (5 bases). The length of the CDR3 is 15 residues. Germline-derived CDR1 and CDR2 are SGHRS and YFSETQ. The ends were cut back, 2 bases at V and 2 bases at J, with 10 bases in the middle. CDR3 DNA: TGCGCCAGCAGCTTCGGACACGCAAACACCGGGGAGCTGTTTTTT. Translating gives CASSFGHANTGELFF. The full variable domain, with the rest looked up from reference TRBV5-1 and TRBJ2-2, is KAGVTQTPRYLIKTRGQQVTLSCSPISGHRSVSWYQQTPGQGLQFLFEYFSETQRNKGNFPGRFSGRQFSNSRSEMNVSTLELGDSALYLCASSFGHANTGELFFGEGSRLTVL.

The chain is built from TRBV5-1 and TRBJ1-2, with 11 bases that match TRBD1. The germline V gene has CDR1 SGHRS and CDR2 YFSETQ. The CDR3 runs to 15 residues. The ends lost 0 bases at V and 6 bases at J; junction bases unmatched: 4. CDR3 protein: CASSLGWTGGDGYTF. The CDR3 bases are TGCGCCAGCAGCTTGGGGTGGACAGGGGGCGATGGCTACACCTTC.

This clone was observed once. The chain couples TRBV7-2 to TRBJ2-7, with 8 nucleotides matching TRBD1. Germline CDR1 SGHTA, CDR2 FQGNSA. V shed 5 bases and J 7 bases; nucleotides not matched to a gene: 13. CDR3 length: 15 amino acids. This CDR3 is CASSPTHDRGEEQYF. The CDR3 DNA sequence: TGTGCCAGCAGCCCCACCCACGACAGGGGAGAGGAGCAGTACTTC.

The V gene is TRBV5-4, the J gene TRBJ2-1, with 12 bases lining up with TRBD2. Germline loops: CDR1 SGHNT, CDR2 YYREEE (reference sequence). CDR3 length equals 17 residues. V dropped 4 bases and J dropped 4; count of bases not matched to a gene: 9. CDR3: CASSRGPSGGGYNEQFF. For the CDR3, the DNA is TGTGCCAGCAGCCGTGGTCCTAGCGGGGGGGGATACAATGAGCAGTTCTTC.

V and J are TRBV3-1 (or the pseudogene TRBV3-2) and TRBJ2-7, with TRBD2 matching 11 bases. The CDR3 extends over 15 amino acids. V was pared by 4 bases and J by 1 base, with 3 bases of the junction left unmatched. Germline V gives CDR1 LGHDT, CDR2 YNNKEL (reference sequence). CDR3 amino acids: CASSLLAGVSYEQYF. The CDR3 nucleotides read TGTGCCAGCAGCCTACTAGCGGGGGTTTCCTACGAGCAGTACTTC.

This clone has ten or more counts. V gene TRBV5-4 combines with J gene TRBJ1-1; a possible D gene is TRBD1 (6 bases). Germline CDR1 SGHNT, CDR2 YYREEE (reference sequence). Trimming cost V 0 bases and J 0 bases, with 9 bases left between them. The CDR3 runs to 15 residues. This CDR3 reads CASSLGGGLNTEAFF. The CDR3, as DNA: TGTGCCAGCAGCTTGGGGGGGGGCTTGAACACTGAAGCTTTCTTT.

This chain joins TRBV7-8 and TRBJ2-3; TRBD1 might be the D (6 bases). CDR1 is SGHVS, CDR2 FQNEAQ, per germline. V was cut by 1 base and J by 0 bases, with 11 bases left in between. The CDR3 totals 16 residues. CDR3 residues: CASSLGGHLSTDTQYF. Written as DNA, the CDR3 is TGTGCCAGCAGCTTAGGGGGACACCTCAGCACAGATACGCAGTATTTT.

A single count supports this clone. The chain is built from TRBV28 and TRBJ1-1, with a possible D match to TRBD1 (5 bases). The CDR3 consists of 14 residues. Trimming cost V 6 bases and J 7 bases, with 18 bases left between them. The germline V gene encodes CDR1 MDHEN and CDR2 SYDVKM. The CDR3 protein is CASSPWLGQGEAFF. For the CDR3, the DNA is TGTGCCAGCAGCCCGTGGTTGGGCCAGGGTGAAGCTTTCTTT.

This sequence joins TRBV6-6 and TRBJ2-1; 11 nucleotides align to TRBD2. Trimming at V came to 6 bases and at J to 3 bases, leaving 4 bases not matched to a gene. The CDR3 is 15 amino acids. Germline CDR1 reads MNHNY; CDR2 reads SVGAGI (reference sequence). The CDR3 reads CASSPLAGDYNEQFF. CDR3 bases: TGTGCCAGCAGCCCACTAGCGGGAGACTACAATGAGCAGTTCTTC.

This rearrangement joins TRBV27 to TRBJ1-6, with D hard to call. Deletions cut 3 bases from V and 7 bases from J, with 7 bases between. Germline V lookup: CDR1 MNHEY, CDR2 SMNVEV (reference sequence). The length of the CDR3 is 13 residues. CDR3 region: CASSLSRNSPLHF. For the CDR3, the DNA is TGTGCCAGCAGTTTGTCGAGGAATTCACCCCTCCACTTT.

At least ten counts were recorded for this clone. V gene TRBV2 combines with J gene TRBJ2-3; 9 bases are shared with TRBD1. CDR3 length: 14 residues. Germline V lookup: CDR1 SNHLY, CDR2 FYNNEI. Trimming cost V 6 bases and J 4 bases; bases outside gene matches: 5. The CDR3 loop reads CASRQGALADTQYF. The DNA of the CDR3 is TGTGCCAGCAGACAGGGGGCGCTCGCAGATACGCAGTATTTT.

The chain carries TRBV7-2 and TRBJ2-7; no reliable D call. Trimming took 7 bases from V and 2 from J, leaving 6 bases between them. CDR1 and CDR2 (germline): SGHTA, FQGNSA. This CDR3 has 11 amino acids. The CDR3 loop reads CASTPPYEQYF. The CDR3 DNA is TGTGCCAGCACCCCTCCCTACGAGCAGTACTTC.

The chain is built from TRBV9 and TRBJ2-4, with a tentative D call TRBD1 (7 bases). This CDR3 spans 14 amino acids. V lost 3 bases and J 10 bases, leaving 17 bases between the germline ends. The V gene's germline CDR1 is SGDLS and CDR2 YYNGEE. This CDR3 is CASSALPAGGIQYF. CDR3 sequence (DNA): TGTGCCAGCAGCGCCCTCCCGGCAGGGGGGATTCAGTACTTC.

This rearrangement joins TRBV28 to TRBJ2-7; D is possibly TRBD1 (6 bases). Germline V gives CDR1 MDHEN, CDR2 SYDVKM. The CDR3 consists of 13 residues. V was shortened by 3 bases and J by 5 bases, with 11 bases between the two germline ends. The CDR3: CASSLVGAHEQYF. The CDR3 bases are TGTGCCAGCAGTTTGGTGGGGGCCCACGAGCAGTACTTC.

The chain employs TRBV30 and TRBJ1-3; D is undetermined. The CDR3 runs 13 residues. The ends were cut back, 2 bases at V and 2 bases at J, with 7 bases in the middle. Germline V gene data show CDR1 as GTSNPN and CDR2 as SVGIG (reference sequence). CDR3 protein: CAWSQRAGNTIYF. In nucleotides, the CDR3 is TGTGCCTGGAGTCAGCGGGCTGGAAACACCATATATTTT. Filled out from reference TRBV30 and TRBJ1-3, the complete variable domain reads SQTIHQWPATLVQPVGSPLSLECTVEGTSNPNLYWYRQAAGRGLQLLFYSVGIGQISSEVPQNLSASRPQDRQFILSSKKLLLSDSGFYLCAWSQRAGNTIYFGEGSWLTVV.

The chain joins TRBV3-1 (or the pseudogene TRBV3-2) to TRBJ2-3, with D possibly being TRBD2 (5 bases). CDR1 LGHDT and CDR2 YNNKEL come from the germline V gene (reference sequence). CDR3 length: 13 amino acids. V lost 3 bases, J lost 5 bases, and 9 bases lay in between. The CDR3 here is CASSHLAQDTQYF. In DNA, the CDR3 is TGTGCCAGCAGCCACCTAGCCCAAGATACGCAGTATTTT.

The rearrangement uses TRBV15 and TRBJ1-4, with TRBD1 identical over 9 bases. The CDR3 length is 13 residues. V lost 8 bases, J lost 4 bases, and 2 bases stayed unmatched. Germline V lookup: CDR1 LNHNV, CDR2 YYDKDF (reference sequence). CDR3 residues: CATRDRDNEKLFF. The CDR3 region has the DNA TGTGCCACCCGGGACAGGGATAATGAAAAACTGTTTTTT. The full variable domain, with the rest looked up from reference TRBV15 and TRBJ1-4, is DAMVIQNPRYQVTQFGKPVTLSCSQTLNHNVMYWYQQKSSQAPKLLFHYYDKDFNNEADTPDNFQSRRPNTSFCFLDIRSPGLGDTAMYLCATRDRDNEKLFFGSGTQLSVL.

This chain's CDR3 is CASSLGPRRGQDEKLFF. The CDR3 bases are TGTGCCAGCAGCTTAGGACCGCGCAGGGGGCAGGATGAAAAACTGTTTTTT. This chain links TRBV7-2 with TRBJ1-4; 8 positions match TRBD1. Germline V gives CDR1 SGHTA, CDR2 FQGNSA. The J segment lost 6 bases and the V segment lost 1 base, leaving 10 bases of the junction unmatched. This CDR3 has 17 amino acids.

The CDR3 nucleotides are TGTGCCCAGACGGCAGTACCATTTACTAATGAGCAGTACTTC. Residues: CAQTAVPFTNEQYF. The chain uses TRBV6-4 and TRBJ2-7, with D unclear. Germline CDR1 is MRHNA and CDR2 is SNTAGT. Trimming cost V 11 bases and J 7 bases, with 24 bases left between them. The CDR3 sequence is 14 residues long.

The chain carries TRBV6-5 and TRBJ2-7; D possibly corresponds to TRBD2 (6 bases). CDR1 and CDR2 (germline): MNHEY, SVGAGI. Between the trimmed V and J ends, which lost 7 bases and 11 bases, there was a span of 21 bases. The length of the CDR3 is 13 residues. The CDR3 loop is CASTRTVSGLKYF. DNA of the CDR3: TGTGCCAGCACTAGGACCGTGAGCGGGTTGAAGTACTTC.

The sample holds one count of this clone. The chain has TRBV30 and TRBJ1-2; D is unresolved. The germline V and J ends were trimmed by 2 bases and 7 bases, with 11 bases remaining between them. CDR1 is GTSNPN and CDR2 is SVGIG in the germline V gene (reference sequence). The CDR3 covers 12 residues. The CDR3 region has the DNA TGTGCCTGGAGTCCCCGACTCTCTGGCTACACCTTC. Translated: CAWSPRLSGYTF.

The chain employs TRBV6-6 and TRBJ2-7; TRBD1 matches at 7 bases. There are 15 residues in the CDR3. Germline V gene data show CDR1 as MNHNY and CDR2 as SVGAGI (reference sequence). The J segment lost 3 bases and the V segment lost 5 bases, leaving 10 bases of the junction unmatched. The CDR3 nucleotides read TGTGCCAGCAGTCCCCGGGACAGACTTATCTACGAGCAGTACTTC. Its translation: CASSPRDRLIYEQYF.